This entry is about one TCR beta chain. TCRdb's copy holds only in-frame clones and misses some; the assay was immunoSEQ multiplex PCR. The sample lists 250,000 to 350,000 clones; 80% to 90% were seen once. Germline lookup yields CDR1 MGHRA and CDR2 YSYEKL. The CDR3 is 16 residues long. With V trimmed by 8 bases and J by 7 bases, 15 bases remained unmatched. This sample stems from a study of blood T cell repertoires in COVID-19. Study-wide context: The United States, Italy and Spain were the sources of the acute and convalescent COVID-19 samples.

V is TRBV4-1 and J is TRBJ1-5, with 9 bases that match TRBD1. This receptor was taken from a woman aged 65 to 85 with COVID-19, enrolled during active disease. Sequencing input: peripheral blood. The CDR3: CASGKPGTGPIQPQHF. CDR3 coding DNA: TGCGCCAGCGGAAAACCCGGGACAGGGCCCATCCAGCCCCAGCATTTT.